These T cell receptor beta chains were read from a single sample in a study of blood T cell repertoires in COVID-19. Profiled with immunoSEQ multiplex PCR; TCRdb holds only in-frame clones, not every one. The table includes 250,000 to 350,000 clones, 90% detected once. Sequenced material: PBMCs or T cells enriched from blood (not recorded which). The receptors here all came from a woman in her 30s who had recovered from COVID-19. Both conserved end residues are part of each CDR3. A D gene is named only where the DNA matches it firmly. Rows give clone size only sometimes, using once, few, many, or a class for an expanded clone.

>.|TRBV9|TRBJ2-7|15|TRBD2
TGTGCCAGCAGCCCTGGGGGAGCGGGAGGCTACGAGCAGTACTTC
CASSPGGAGGYEQYF
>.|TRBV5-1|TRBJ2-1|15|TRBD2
TGCGCCAGCAGCTTGACTAGCGGGAAATACAATGAGCAGTTCTTC
CASSLTSGKYNEQFF
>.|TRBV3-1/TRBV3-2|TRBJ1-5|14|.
TGTGCCAGCAGCCAAGGGGGCCCCACTCAGCCCCAGCATTTT
CASSQGGPTQPQHF
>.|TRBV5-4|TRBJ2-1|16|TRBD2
TGTGCCAGCACCCTCCCTGGTAGCGGGAGTTCAGGTGAGCAGTTCTTC
CASTLPGSGSSGEQFF
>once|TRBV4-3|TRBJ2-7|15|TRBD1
TGCGCCAGCAGCCAAGATGGGACAGGGGTCTACGAGCAGTACTTC
CASSQDGTGVYEQYF
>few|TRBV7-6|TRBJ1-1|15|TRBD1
TGTGCCAGCAGCCCCAAGCCAGGGGGGAACACTGAAGCTTTCTTT
CASSPKPGGNTEAFF
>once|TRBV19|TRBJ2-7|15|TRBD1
TGTGCCAGTAGTATAACAGGGGACAGGTACTACGAGCAGTACTTC
CASSITGDRYYEQYF
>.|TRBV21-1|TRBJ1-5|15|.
TGTGCCAGCAGCTCAACCGGGACAGGGTTGCAGCCCCAGCATTTT
CASSSTGTGLQPQHF
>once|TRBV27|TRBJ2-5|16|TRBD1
TGTGCCAGCAGTTTTGGGGACAGGGGGCGAGGGGAGACCCAGTACTTC
CASSFGDRGRGETQYF
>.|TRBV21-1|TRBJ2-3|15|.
TGTGCCAGCAGCAAAGAGGGGGTGAGCACAGATACGCAGTATTTT
CASSKEGVSTDTQYF
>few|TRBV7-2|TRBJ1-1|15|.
TGTGCCAGCAGCTCTTACAGGGTAATGAACACTGAAGCTTTCTTT
CASSSYRVMNTEAFF
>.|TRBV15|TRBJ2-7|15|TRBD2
TGTGCCACCAGCGCTGGGGGGGGGAGTCCCTACGAGCAGTACTTC
CATSAGGGSPYEQYF
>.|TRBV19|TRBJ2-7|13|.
TGTGCCAGTATGGGACAACTTACGAGTCCGCAGTACTTC
CASMGQLTSPQYF